This TCR beta chain was obtained from a study of beta chain features in type 1 diabetes. Study-level results: A moderate, significant TCRB CDR3 shortening appeared in type 1 diabetes across four CD4+ subsets. Individuals with type 1 diabetes displayed fewer insertions and more deletions at VDJ junctions. Any PCR bias toward short templates would affect both groups alike. A greater similarity of naive, central memory and Treg TCRB repertoires was seen among patients than among healthy donors.

The CDR3 is 14 residues long. Germline values: CDR1 SNHLY, CDR2 FYNNEI. The sample holds a few counts of this clone. Its antigen is undetermined. What was sequenced were expressed TCRB transcripts, since all of the isolated RNA had been reverse transcribed. Here immunoSEQ multiplex PCR was the method, and the copy in TCRdb shows in-frame clones only, minus some. The data contain around 690,000 clones, around an eighth of them singletons. Sequencing input: naive CD4+ T cells from blood. This receptor was identified in a man aged 25-40 years with type 1 diabetes. The chain employs TRBV2 and TRBJ1-2; D perhaps matches TRBD1 (5 bases). CDR3 DNA: TGTGCACTAAACCGCGGGGGAACACCTTCTGGCTACACCTTC. Its protein product is CALNRGGTPSGYTF.